This T cell receptor (beta chain) was identified in a study of cytomegalovirus exposure and HLA in healthy donors. For this clone: What it binds is not known.

General study findings and limits: In a later analysis, specific HLA alleles were associated with some 16,000 TCR beta sequences at a 0.05 false discovery rate.

CDR1 and CDR2 from the germline V gene are SGHVS and FNYEAQ. The CDR3 is made up of 14 amino acids. V was shortened by 7 bases and J by 7 bases, with 16 bases between the two germline ends. Use of 60 Vbeta and 13 Jbeta primers characterized the PCR. Profiled with immunoSEQ multiplex PCR; TCRdb holds only in-frame clones, not every one. The sample records 150,000 to 200,000 clones, over 60% being singletons. This receptor was identified in a girl aged 10 to 17 in good health and CMV-seronegative. Sequencing used PBMCs. The chain carries TRBV7-6 and TRBJ1-4; TRBD1 might be the D (6 bases). Here the CDR3 reads CASTNDRPGEKLFF. The CDR3 nucleotides read TGTGCCAGCACCAATGACAGGCCGGGTGAAAAACTGTTTTTT. Filled out from reference TRBV7-6 and TRBJ1-4, the complete variable domain reads GAGVSQSPRYKVTKRGQDVALRCDPISGHVSLYWYRQALGQGPEFLTYFNYEAQQDKSGLPNDRFSAERPEGSISTLTIQRTEQRDSAMYRCASTNDRPGEKLFFGSGTQLSVL.